Listed here are 5 T cell receptor beta chains from one sample, sequenced in a study of cytomegalovirus exposure and HLA in healthy donors. Primers: 60 Vbeta forward and 13 Jbeta reverse. Generated by immunoSEQ multiplex PCR, the TCRdb table keeps only in-frame clones and is missing some. Of more than 95,000 clones in the sample, roughly a tenth were seen once. Sequencing used PBMCs. These TCRs come from a man between 25 and 39 years old in good health and CMV-seronegative.

This clone was seen more than once but under ten times. V gene TRBV7-9 combines with J gene TRBJ1-5; D gene ambiguous. This CDR3 contains 13 residues. V lost 6 bases and J 3 bases, leaving 9 bases between the germline ends. The germline gives CDR1 SEHNR, CDR2 FQNEAQ (reference sequence). The CDR3: CASRGDNNQPQHF. The CDR3 bases are TGTGCCAGCAGAGGTGACAACAATCAGCCCCAGCATTTT.

This clone was seen a few times. The rearrangement links TRBV11-2 to TRBJ2-7, with 8 bases lining up with TRBD2. The CDR3 sequence is 16 residues long. J lost 4 bases, V lost 5 bases, and 13 bases had no gene match. Germline V lookup: CDR1 SGHAT, CDR2 FQNNGV. The CDR3: CASSPGGGDYYYEQYF. CDR3 DNA sequence: TGTGCCAGCAGCCCGGGAGGGGGGGACTATTATTACGAGCAGTACTTC.

The rearrangement joins TRBV30 to TRBJ2-5; a possible D gene is TRBD1 (6 bases). The V gene's germline CDR1 is GTSNPN and CDR2 SVGIG (reference sequence). The CDR3 sequence is 14 residues long. V was shortened by 3 bases and J by 3 bases, with 14 bases between the two germline ends. Here the CDR3 reads CAWSFGQQKETQYF. In nucleotides, the CDR3 is TGTGCCTGGAGCTTTGGACAGCAGAAAGAGACCCAGTACTTC.

The rearrangement joins TRBV4-1 to TRBJ2-5; 14 nucleotides match TRBD2. Germline V gene lookup returns CDR1 MGHRA and CDR2 YSYEKL. The CDR3 totals 19 residues. J lost 7 bases, V lost 0 bases, and 13 bases had no gene match. CDR3 in amino acids: CASSQDKRLAGGPNRTQYF. For the CDR3, the DNA is TGCGCCAGCAGCCAAGATAAAAGACTAGCGGGAGGGCCCAATCGGACCCAGTACTTC.

The V gene is TRBV19, the J gene TRBJ2-6; D is ambiguous. The CDR3 totals 13 residues. Germline V CDR1 and CDR2: LNHDA, SQIVND (reference sequence). V was pared by 3 bases and J by 10 bases, with 10 bases between. The chain's CDR3 is CASSMTPGNVLTF. DNA for the CDR3: TGTGCCAGTAGTATGACGCCAGGAAACGTCCTGACTTTC.